This T cell receptor beta chain appears in the sequencing data of a study of PD-1 blockade in classical Hodgkin lymphoma. General study findings and limits: CD4+ but not CD8+ TCR diversity rose significantly by C4D1. Healthy donors were reported to have higher baseline TCR diversity than newly diagnosed patients. Exclusion covered patients beginning nivolumab under 1 year post-ASCT. Newly diagnosed patients had diversity similar to the baseline diversity of complete responders.

Only in-frame clones appear in the TCRdb table, and some are missing; sequencing was by immunoSEQ multiplex PCR. Found here are just over 35,000 clones, roughly three quarters of them singletons; the top ten hold approximately 14%. A remark on this clone: Its matching antigen is unknown.

Autologous stem cell transplantation was followed by relapse in every patient, and brentuximab vedotin exposure varied. In germline, CDR1 is MDHEN, CDR2 SYDVKM. The V gene end was trimmed by 3 bases and the J gene end by 3 bases; junction bases not matched to a gene: 13. The CDR3 covers 17 residues. The receptor was isolated from a human donor with classical Hodgkin lymphoma. This chain connects TRBV28 to TRBJ2-7; TRBD2 aligns across 8 bases. The material was peripheral blood mononuclear cells (PBMCs), obtained before the second cycle of nivolumab. The CDR3 nucleotides read TGTGCCAGCAGTTTTTCCCCGACTGAGCGGGAGCTCTACGAGCAGTACTTC. The encoded protein is CASSFSPTERELYEQYF.